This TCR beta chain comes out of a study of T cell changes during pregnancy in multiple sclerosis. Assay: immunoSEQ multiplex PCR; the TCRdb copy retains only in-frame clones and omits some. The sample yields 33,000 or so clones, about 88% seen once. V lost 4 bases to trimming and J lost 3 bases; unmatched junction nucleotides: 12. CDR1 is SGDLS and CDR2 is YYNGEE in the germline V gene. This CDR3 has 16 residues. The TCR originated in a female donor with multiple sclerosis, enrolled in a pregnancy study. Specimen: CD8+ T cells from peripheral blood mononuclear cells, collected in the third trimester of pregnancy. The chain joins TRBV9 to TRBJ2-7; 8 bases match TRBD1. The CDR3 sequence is CASSSSGTGVFYEQYF. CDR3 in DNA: TGTGCCAGCAGCTCCTCCGGGACAGGAGTTTTCTACGAGCAGTACTTC.